This entry is about one T cell receptor beta chain. Data came from immunoSEQ multiplex PCR; TCRdb stores just in-frame clones and leaves some out. The table lists about 41,000 clones, around 94% of them singletons. The data belong to a study of control samples from healthy donors and cancer patients. The sequence was collected from a man between 60 and 75 years old in good health. Sequenced: blood.

In DNA, the CDR3 is TGTGCCAGCAGCTTAGACAGGGAAAGGAGCTATGGCTACACCTTC. Translating gives CASSLDRERSYGYTF. The V gene is TRBV11-3, the J gene TRBJ1-2; the D gene is possibly TRBD1 (5 bases). With 0 bases removed from V and 4 bases from J, the gap between germline ends came to 12 bases. This CDR3 has 15 residues. Germline values: CDR1 SGHNT, CDR2 YENEEA.